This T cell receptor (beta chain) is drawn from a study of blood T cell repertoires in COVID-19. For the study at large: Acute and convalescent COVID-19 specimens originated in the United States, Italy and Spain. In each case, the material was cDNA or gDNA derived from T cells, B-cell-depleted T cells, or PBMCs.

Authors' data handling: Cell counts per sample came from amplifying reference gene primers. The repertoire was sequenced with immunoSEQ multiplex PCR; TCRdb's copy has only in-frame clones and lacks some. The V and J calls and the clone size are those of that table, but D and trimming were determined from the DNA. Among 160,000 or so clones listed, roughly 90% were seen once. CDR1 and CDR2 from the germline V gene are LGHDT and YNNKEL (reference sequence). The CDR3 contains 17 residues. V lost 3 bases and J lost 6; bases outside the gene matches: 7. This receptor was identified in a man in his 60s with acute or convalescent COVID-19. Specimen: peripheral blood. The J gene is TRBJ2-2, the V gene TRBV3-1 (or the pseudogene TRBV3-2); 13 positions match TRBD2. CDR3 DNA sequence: TGTGCCAGCAGCCAGAGAGGACTAGCGGGGGAGTCCGGGGAGCTGTTTTTT. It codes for CASSQRGLAGESGELFF.